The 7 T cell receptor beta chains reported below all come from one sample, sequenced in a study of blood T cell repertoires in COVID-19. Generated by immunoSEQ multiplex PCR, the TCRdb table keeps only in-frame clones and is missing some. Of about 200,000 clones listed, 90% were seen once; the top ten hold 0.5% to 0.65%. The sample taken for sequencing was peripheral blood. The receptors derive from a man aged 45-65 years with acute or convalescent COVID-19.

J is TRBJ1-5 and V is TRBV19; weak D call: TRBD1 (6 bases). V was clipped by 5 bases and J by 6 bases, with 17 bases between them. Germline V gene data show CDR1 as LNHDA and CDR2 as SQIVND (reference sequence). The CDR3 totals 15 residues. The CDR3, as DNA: TGTGCCAGTAGTGCGGGGGCCCTCCGAGGTCAGCCCCAGCATTTT. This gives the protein CASSAGALRGQPQHF. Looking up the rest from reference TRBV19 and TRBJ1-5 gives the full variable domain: DGGITQSPKYLFRKEGQNVTLSCEQNLNHDAMYWYRQDPGQGLRLIYYSQIVNDFQKGDIAEGYSVSREKKESFPLTVTSAQKNPTAFYLCASSAGALRGQPQHFGDGTRLSIL.

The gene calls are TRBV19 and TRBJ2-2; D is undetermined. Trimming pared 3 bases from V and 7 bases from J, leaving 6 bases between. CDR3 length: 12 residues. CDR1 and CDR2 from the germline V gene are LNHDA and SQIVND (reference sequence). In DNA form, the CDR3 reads TGTGCCAGTAGTATTTCAGACGGGGAGCTGTTTTTT. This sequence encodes CASSISDGELFF.

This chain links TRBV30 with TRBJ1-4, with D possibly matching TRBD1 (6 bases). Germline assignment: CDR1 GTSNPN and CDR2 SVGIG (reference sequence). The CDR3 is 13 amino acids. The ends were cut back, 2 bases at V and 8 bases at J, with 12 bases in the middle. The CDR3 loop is CAWSTGSTEKLFF. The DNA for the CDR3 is TGTGCCTGGAGTACAGGGAGCACCGAAAAACTGTTTTTT. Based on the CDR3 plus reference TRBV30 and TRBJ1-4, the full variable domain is SQTIHQWPATLVQPVGSPLSLECTVEGTSNPNLYWYRQAAGRGLQLLFYSVGIGQISSEVPQNLSASRPQDRQFILSSKKLLLSDSGFYLCAWSTGSTEKLFFGSGTQLSVL.

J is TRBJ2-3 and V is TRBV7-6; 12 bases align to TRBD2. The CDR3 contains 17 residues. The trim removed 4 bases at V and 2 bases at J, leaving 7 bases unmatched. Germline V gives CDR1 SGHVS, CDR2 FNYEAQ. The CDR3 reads CASSSLAGGGNTDTQYF. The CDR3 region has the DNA TGTGCCAGCAGCTCACTAGCGGGAGGAGGGAACACAGATACGCAGTATTTT.

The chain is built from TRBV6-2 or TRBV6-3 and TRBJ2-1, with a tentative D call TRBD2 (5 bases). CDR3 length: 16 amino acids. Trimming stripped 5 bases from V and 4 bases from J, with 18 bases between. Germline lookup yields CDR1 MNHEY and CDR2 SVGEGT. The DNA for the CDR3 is TGTGCCAGCAGTCACCCTCCCGAGCGGACTTACAATGAGCAGTTCTTC. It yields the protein CASSHPPERTYNEQFF.

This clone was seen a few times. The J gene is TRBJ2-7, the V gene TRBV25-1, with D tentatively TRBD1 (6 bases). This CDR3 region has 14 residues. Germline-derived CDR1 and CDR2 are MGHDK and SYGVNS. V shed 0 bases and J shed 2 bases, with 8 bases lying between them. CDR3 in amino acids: CASSEYGQTYEQYF. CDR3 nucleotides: TGTGCCAGCAGTGAATATGGACAGACCTACGAGCAGTACTTC.

Written as DNA, the CDR3 is TGTGCCAGCAGCGTAGACCAAGAGGATTCACCCCTCCACTTT. It encodes CASSVDQEDSPLHF. The chain carries TRBV9 and TRBJ1-6; D is ambiguous. V lost 0 bases and J lost 8, with 9 bases in between. CDR1 is SGDLS and CDR2 is YYNGEE in the germline V gene. CDR3 size: 14 residues.